Given below is one TCR beta chain in context. Selected positively for CCR7 and CD45RO-negative, naive CD8 cells excluded terminally differentiated effector memory CD45RA+ cells. This record comes from a study of shared clonotypes between healthy human individuals. Assay used: immunoSEQ multiplex PCR; TCRdb lists only in-frame clones, some missing. This table has just over 2,000,000 clones, around 96% appearing once. This receptor was obtained from a man younger than 35 in good health. Sample: naive CD8+ T cells sorted from blood.

The CDR3 DNA follows: TGTGCCATCAGTGAGAGGACTAGCGGGTACGAGCAGTACTTC. Translation gives CAISERTSGYEQYF. J is TRBJ2-7 and V is TRBV10-3; 11 bases match TRBD2. Germline V gene lookup returns CDR1 ENHRY and CDR2 SYGVKD. The CDR3 length is 14 residues. J gave up 4 bases and V 2 bases, and 1 base lay outside the gene matches.